Included here is one T cell receptor beta chain sequence, with context. Its specificity is unknown. The data originate from a study of T cell responses to AZD1222 COVID-19 vaccine. Study-level points and caveats: Only a handful of AZD1222 recipients, more than five in all, had baseline seropositivity. Reports indicate that nearly half of spike-specific TCRs are directed at unmutated variant regions.

V was pared by 3 bases and J by 12 bases, with 6 bases between. The CDR3 is 11 amino acids. Germline CDR1 is SGHAT and CDR2 is FQNNGV. TCRdb's copy holds only in-frame clones and misses some; the assay was immunoSEQ multiplex PCR. The table has 150,000 to 200,000 clones, about 92% seen once. This sequence was found in an adult who received the MenACWY meningococcal vaccine as a control. Sequences were derived from peripheral blood, sampled 28 days after the second dose of the MenACWY control vaccine. The chain joins TRBV11-2 to TRBJ1-6, with D unresolved. The CDR3 DNA sequence: TGTGCCAGCAGCTTCGGCCTACCCCTCCACTTT. It codes for CASSFGLPLHF.